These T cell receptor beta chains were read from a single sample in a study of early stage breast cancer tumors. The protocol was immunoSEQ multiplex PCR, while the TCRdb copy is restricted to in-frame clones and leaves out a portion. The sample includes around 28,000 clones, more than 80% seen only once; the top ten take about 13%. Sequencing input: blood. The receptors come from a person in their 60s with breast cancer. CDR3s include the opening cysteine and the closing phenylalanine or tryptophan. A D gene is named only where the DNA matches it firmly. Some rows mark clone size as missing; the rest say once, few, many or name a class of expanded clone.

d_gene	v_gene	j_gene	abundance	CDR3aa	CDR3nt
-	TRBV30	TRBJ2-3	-	CAWTPTVTDTQYF	TGTGCCTGGACCCCTACAGTGACAGATACGCAGTATTTT
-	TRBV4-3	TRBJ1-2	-	CASSQDGLGQPNYGYTF	TGCGCCAGCAGCCAAGACGGGTTGGGACAACCTAACTATGGCTACACCTTC
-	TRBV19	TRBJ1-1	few	CASSYSPVLVNTEAFF	TGTGCCAGTAGCTATTCCCCCGTCCTCGTGAACACTGAAGCTTTCTTT
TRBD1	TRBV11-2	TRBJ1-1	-	CASSLVQGADLNTEAFF	TGTGCCAGCAGCTTAGTCCAGGGGGCGGACTTGAACACTGAAGCTTTCTTT
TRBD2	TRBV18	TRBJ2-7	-	CASSPWTSGPGANEQYF	TGTGCCAGCTCACCATGGACTAGCGGCCCGGGTGCCAACGAGCAGTACTTC
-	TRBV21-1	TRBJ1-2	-	CASSKGTACRGYTF	TGTGCCAGCAGCAAAGGGACAGCCTGCCGGGGCTACACCTTC
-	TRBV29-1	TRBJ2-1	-	CSVTGTSRSNEQFF	TGCAGCGTCACCGGGACTTCTCGGTCCAATGAGCAGTTCTTC
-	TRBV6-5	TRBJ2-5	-	CASSYTTVQGETQYF	TGTGCCAGCAGTTACACGACAGTCCAGGGGGAGACCCAGTACTTC
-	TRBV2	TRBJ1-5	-	CASSESRVDQPQHF	TGTGCCAGCAGTGAGTCCAGGGTAGATCAGCCCCAGCATTTT
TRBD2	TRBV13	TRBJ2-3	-	CASSFGLAGGGSPDTQYF	TGTGCCAGCAGCTTCGGACTAGCGGGAGGTGGGTCCCCAGATACGCAGTATTTT
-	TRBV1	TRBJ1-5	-	CTSSQPPGNQPQHF	TGCACCAGCAGCCAACCACCAGGGAATCAGCCCCAGCATTTT
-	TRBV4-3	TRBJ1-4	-	CASSQGRPRGEKLFF	TGCGCCAGCAGCCAGGGCCGGCCTAGGGGTGAAAAACTGTTTTTT
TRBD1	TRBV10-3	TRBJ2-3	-	CAIGTGGKDTQYF	TGTGCCATCGGGACAGGGGGGAAAGATACGCAGTATTTT
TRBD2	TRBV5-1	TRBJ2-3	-	CASSVGGSGRLEIDTQYF	TGCGCCAGCAGCGTCGGTGGTAGCGGGAGGCTGGAGATAGATACGCAGTATTTT
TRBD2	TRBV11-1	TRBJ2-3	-	CASSLAGLAADTQYF	TGTGCCAGCAGCTTAGCCGGACTAGCGGCAGATACGCAGTATTTT
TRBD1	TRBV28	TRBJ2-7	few	CASKKPGQGKEQYF	TGTGCCAGCAAAAAGCCGGGACAGGGGAAAGAGCAGTACTTC
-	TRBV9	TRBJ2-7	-	CASSVGGSSYEQYF	TGTGCCAGCAGCGTAGGTGGGAGCTCCTACGAGCAGTACTTC
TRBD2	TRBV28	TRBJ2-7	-	CASSLVGGVGIYEQYF	TGTGCCAGCAGTTTAGTCGGGGGGGTCGGCATCTACGAGCAGTACTTC
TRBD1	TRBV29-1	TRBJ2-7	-	CSVGGGQGYYEQYF	TGCAGCGTTGGGGGGGGACAGGGGTACTACGAGCAGTACTTC
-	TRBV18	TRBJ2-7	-	CASSSSYEQYF	TGTGCCAGCTCATCTTCCTACGAGCAGTACTTC
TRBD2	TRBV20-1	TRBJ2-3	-	CSAPGGDTQYF	TGCAGTGCCCCGGGGGGAGATACGCAGTATTTT
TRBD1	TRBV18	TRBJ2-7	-	CASSPGTGEHEQYF	TGTGCCAGCTCACCCGGGACAGGGGAACACGAGCAGTACTTC
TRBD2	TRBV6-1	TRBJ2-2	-	CASTTAGVGELFF	TGTGCCAGCACCACGGCGGGGGTTGGGGAGCTGTTTTTT
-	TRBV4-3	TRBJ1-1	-	CASSLRNWGAETEAFF	TGCGCCAGCAGCCTTAGAAATTGGGGCGCGGAGACTGAAGCTTTCTTT
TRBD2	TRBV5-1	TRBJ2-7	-	CASSAGLAGDYEQYF	TGCGCCAGCAGCGCCGGACTAGCGGGGGACTACGAGCAGTACTTC
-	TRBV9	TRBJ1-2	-	CASSPTGMRNYGYTF	TGTGCCAGCAGCCCTACAGGAATGAGGAACTATGGCTACACCTTC
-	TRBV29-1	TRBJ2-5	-	CSVDTGGWETQYF	TGCAGCGTTGATACGGGGGGCTGGGAGACCCAGTACTTC
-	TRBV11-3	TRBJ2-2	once	CASSRRQGTAGELFF	TGTGCCAGCAGCCGCCGGCAGGGAACAGCCGGGGAGCTGTTTTTT
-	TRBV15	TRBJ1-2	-	CATSRDSAGVVGYGYTF	TGTGCCACCAGCAGAGATTCTGCGGGGGTGGTTGGCTATGGCTACACCTTC
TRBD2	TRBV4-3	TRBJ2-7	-	CASSPGLAEHEQYF	TGCGCCAGCAGCCCGGGACTAGCGGAGCACGAGCAGTACTTC
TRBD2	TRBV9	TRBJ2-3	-	CASSVGLAGTDTQYF	TGTGCCAGCAGCGTGGGGCTAGCGGGCACAGATACGCAGTATTTT
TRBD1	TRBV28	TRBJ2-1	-	CAGKGGVYNEQFF	TGTGCCGGGAAAGGGGGCGTCTACAATGAGCAGTTCTTC
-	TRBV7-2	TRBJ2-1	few	CASSPALVVNEQFF	TGTGCCAGCAGCCCCGCACTGGTCGTCAATGAGCAGTTCTTC
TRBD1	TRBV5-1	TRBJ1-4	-	CASSMEEGRRGEKLFF	TGCGCCAGCAGTATGGAGGAGGGGCGCAGGGGGGAAAAACTGTTTTTT
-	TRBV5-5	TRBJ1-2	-	CASSVTVSYGYTF	TGTGCCAGCAGCGTGACAGTCTCCTATGGCTACACCTTC
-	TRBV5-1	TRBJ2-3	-	CASSLGGDTQYF	TGCGCCAGCAGCCTGGGCGGAGATACGCAGTATTTT
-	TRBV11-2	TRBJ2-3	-	CASSQEWTPAGTDTQYF	TGTGCCAGCAGCCAAGAATGGACTCCCGCGGGAACAGATACGCAGTATTTT
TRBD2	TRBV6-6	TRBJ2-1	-	CASSYSAAGKYNEQFF	TGTGCCAGCAGTTACTCCGCAGCGGGAAAGTACAATGAGCAGTTCTTC
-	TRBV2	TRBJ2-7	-	CASSTQGGSTYEQYF	TGTGCCAGCAGTACCCAGGGGGGATCTACCTACGAGCAGTACTTC
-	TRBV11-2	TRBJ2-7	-	CASSLLSLVYEQYF	TGTGCCAGCAGCTTATTGTCACTCGTCTACGAGCAGTACTTC
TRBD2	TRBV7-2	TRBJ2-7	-	CASSAQGTSVTYEQYF	TGTGCCAGCAGCGCTCAGGGGACTAGCGTCACCTACGAGCAGTACTTC
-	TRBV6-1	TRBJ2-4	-	CASSDAGNIQYF	TGTGCCAGCAGTGATGCGGGGAACATTCAGTACTTC
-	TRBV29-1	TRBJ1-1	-	CSVAGPGGAFF	TGCAGCGTCGCCGGACCGGGGGGAGCTTTCTTT
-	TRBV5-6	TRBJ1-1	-	CASSSALRGDTEAFF	TGTGCCAGCAGCTCCGCACTCAGGGGAGACACTGAAGCTTTCTTT
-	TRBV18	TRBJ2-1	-	CASSPPTGLNEQFF	TGTGCCAGCTCACCTCCTACGGGGTTAAATGAGCAGTTCTTC
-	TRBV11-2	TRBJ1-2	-	CASSLDQGSNGYTF	TGTGCCAGCAGCTTAGATCAGGGTTCGAATGGCTACACCTTC
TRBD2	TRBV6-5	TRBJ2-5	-	CASSYLAGVVETQYF	TGTGCCAGCAGTTACCTAGCGGGAGTCGTGGAGACCCAGTACTTC
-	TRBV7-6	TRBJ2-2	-	CASSLGVGELFF	TGTGCCAGCAGCTTAGGAGTCGGGGAGCTGTTTTTT
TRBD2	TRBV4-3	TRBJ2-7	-	CASSQDISAGGQSEQYF	TGCGCCAGCAGCCAAGATATTTCGGCGGGAGGGCAATCCGAGCAGTACTTC
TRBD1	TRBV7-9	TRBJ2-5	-	CASSLVGGTGTETQYF	TGTGCCAGCAGCTTAGTGGGCGGGACAGGGACTGAGACCCAGTACTTC
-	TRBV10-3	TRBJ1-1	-	CAVSTGNTEAFF	TGTGCCGTCTCGACAGGGAACACTGAAGCTTTCTTT